The 8 T cell receptor beta chains reported below all come from one sample, sequenced in a study of identical twins (dated by TCRdb to 2016 to 2018). Library creation used 5' RACE. TCRdb lists the instrument as Illumina HiSeq 2000. TCRdb ran its own pipeline on the public reads, namely fastp trimming at Q25 and MiXCR clone calling, and kept in-frame beta chains. Each record represents a unique CDR3 protein, reported with the most common genes and DNA among its rows. This sample holds 1.5 million to 2 million distinct CDR3 sequences; around 33% were observed only once. About 0.27% of the sample lies in the top ten. The sample consisted of cord blood. Receptor source: a newborn girl in good health.

There are a few counts of this clonotype. The gene calls are TRBV20-1 and TRBJ1-2, with a possible D match to TRBD1 (6 bases). This CDR3 comprises 14 residues. Trimming took 6 bases from V and 1 from J, leaving 15 bases between them. Germline CDR1 DFQATT, CDR2 SNEGSKA (reference sequence). The CDR3 DNA sequence: TGCAGTGCCCAGGGGCAGGCTTTTAACTATGGCTACACCTTC. Protein: CSAQGQAFNYGYTF.

There are a few counts of this clonotype. The chain links TRBV28 to TRBJ2-1; 7 bases match TRBD2. Germline V gene lookup returns CDR1 MDHEN and CDR2 SYDVKM. Losses at the gene ends were 8 bases for V and 2 bases for J; bases not matched to a gene: 6. CDR3 length equals 14 residues. CDR3 nucleotide sequence: TGTGCCAGCGAATCCGGGACTACCTACAATGAGCAGTTCTTC. Protein: CASESGTTYNEQFF.

The chain employs TRBV4-2 and TRBJ2-6; D gene unclear. V lost 0 bases and J 3 bases, leaving 15 bases between the germline ends. The CDR3 is 18 amino acids. Germline V CDR1 and CDR2: LGHNA, YNFKEQ. CDR3 nucleotides: TGTGCCAGCAGCCAAGAATCAGCAGTGACGGGTGGGGCCAACGTCCTGACTTTC. Its protein is CASSQESAVTGGANVLTF.

This clonotype was seen only a few times. The DNA for the CDR3 is TGTGCCAGCAGCCAAGCGGGACAGGGTAATTCACCCCTCCACTTT. Protein product: CASSQAGQGNSPLHF. This rearrangement joins TRBV3-1 to TRBJ1-6; 9 positions agree with TRBD1. Germline V gives CDR1 LGHDT, CDR2 YNNKEL (reference sequence). The CDR3 has 15 residues. Trimming took 1 base from V and 6 from J; bases not matched to a gene: 1.

The rearrangement links TRBV25-1 to TRBJ1-2; 7 bases agree with TRBD1. J lost 4 bases, V lost 6 bases, and 11 bases had no gene match. This CDR3 is 15 amino acids long. Germline V lookup: CDR1 MGHDK, CDR2 SYGVNS. The CDR3 nucleotides are TGTGCCAGCAGCGAAACCGGGACAGACCTCTATGGCTACACCTTC. Its translation: CASSETGTDLYGYTF.

This clonotype was seen a few times. This chain connects TRBV20-1 to TRBJ2-4; perhaps TRBD2 as D (6 bases). The V gene lost 3 bases and the J gene lost 0 bases, with 15 bases spanning the gap. The CDR3 is made up of 16 amino acids. CDR1 and CDR2 (germline): DFQATT, SNEGSKA (reference sequence). Here the CDR3 DNA reads TGCAGTGCTAGGCCCGTAGCGGAGCTAGCCAAAAACATTCAGTACTTC. This gives the protein CSARPVAELAKNIQYF.

The rearrangement joins TRBV2 to TRBJ2-3; D call uncertain. Per germline, CDR1 SNHLY and CDR2 FYNNEI. CDR3 length: 13 amino acids. V lost 7 bases and J 0 bases, leaving 8 bases between the germline ends. CDR3 amino acids: CASMAQSTDTQYF. The CDR3, as DNA: TGTGCCAGCATGGCCCAGAGCACAGATACGCAGTATTTT.

This clonotype was seen a few times. The rearrangement uses TRBV27 and TRBJ1-2, with D hard to call. Germline values: CDR1 MNHEY, CDR2 SMNVEV (reference sequence). This CDR3 is built from 12 residues. V lost 4 bases, J lost 6 bases, and 9 bases lay in between. The CDR3 spells CASSSPIDGYTF. CDR3 nucleotides: TGTGCCAGCAGTTCCCCTATTGATGGCTACACCTTC.